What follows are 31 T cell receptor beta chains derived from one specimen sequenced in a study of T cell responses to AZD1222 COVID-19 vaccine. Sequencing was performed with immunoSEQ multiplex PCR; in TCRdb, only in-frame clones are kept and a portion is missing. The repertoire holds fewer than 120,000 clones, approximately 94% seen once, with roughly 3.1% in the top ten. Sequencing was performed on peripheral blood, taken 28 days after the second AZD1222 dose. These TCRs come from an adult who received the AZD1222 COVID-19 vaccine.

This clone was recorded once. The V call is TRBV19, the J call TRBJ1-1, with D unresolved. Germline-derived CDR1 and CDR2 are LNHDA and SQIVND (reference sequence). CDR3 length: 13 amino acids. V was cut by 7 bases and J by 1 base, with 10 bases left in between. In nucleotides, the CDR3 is TGTGCCAGTAAGTCACGGTCGAACACTGAAGCTTTCTTT. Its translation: CASKSRSNTEAFF.

The DNA of the CDR3 is TGCGCCAGCAGCCTCGATAGTGGACAGGGGACTTTTTATAGCAATCAGCCCCAGCATTTT. Translating it yields CASSLDSGQGTFYSNQPQHF. The chain has TRBV4-1 and TRBJ1-5; TRBD1 aligns across 9 bases. The CDR3 consists of 20 residues. CDR1 and CDR2 (germline): MGHRA, YSYEKL. The V segment lost 4 bases and the J segment 0 bases; nucleotides outside the gene matches: 16.

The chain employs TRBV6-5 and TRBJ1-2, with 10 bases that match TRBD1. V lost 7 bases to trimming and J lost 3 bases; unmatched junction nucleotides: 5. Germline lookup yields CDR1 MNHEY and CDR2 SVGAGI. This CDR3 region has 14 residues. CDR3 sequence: CASKDRGKYYGYTF. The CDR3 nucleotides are TGTGCCAGCAAGGACAGGGGGAAATACTATGGCTACACCTTC.

CDR3 DNA sequence: TGTGCCAGCAGCTTAGCGTGGTATGGCTACACCTTC. Protein sequence: CASSLAWYGYTF. This chain joins TRBV7-9 and TRBJ1-2; D is uncertain. CDR1 and CDR2 from the germline V gene are SEHNR and FQNEAQ (reference sequence). This CDR3 is 12 amino acids long. The V gene lost 0 bases and the J gene lost 5 bases, with 4 bases spanning the gap.

The CDR3 region has the DNA TGTGCCAGCAGTTCCATCCTACTAGCGGGAGGGGGTAATGAGCAGTTCTTC. Its protein is CASSSILLAGGGNEQFF. The chain joins TRBV27 to TRBJ2-1; 13 bases match TRBD2. This CDR3 comprises 17 residues. J lost 7 bases, V lost 4 bases, and 10 bases had no gene match. The germline V gene encodes CDR1 MNHEY and CDR2 SMNVEV (reference sequence).

The CDR3 DNA reads TGTGCCACACCTCTTAAGGCAGGGCGGGGAAACACCATATATTTT. Amino acids: CATPLKAGRGNTIYF. The rearrangement joins TRBV5-5 to TRBJ1-3; TRBD1 might be the D (5 bases). This CDR3 is 15 amino acids long. The germline CDR1 and CDR2 sequences are SGHKS and YYEKEE (reference sequence). V was pared by 9 bases and J by 4 bases, with 20 bases between.

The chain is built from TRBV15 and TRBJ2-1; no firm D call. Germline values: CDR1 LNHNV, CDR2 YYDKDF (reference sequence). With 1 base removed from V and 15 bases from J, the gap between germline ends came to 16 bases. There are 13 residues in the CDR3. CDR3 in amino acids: CATSRAWVRPTFF. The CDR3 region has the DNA TGTGCCACCAGCAGAGCATGGGTGCGACCGACGTTCTTC.

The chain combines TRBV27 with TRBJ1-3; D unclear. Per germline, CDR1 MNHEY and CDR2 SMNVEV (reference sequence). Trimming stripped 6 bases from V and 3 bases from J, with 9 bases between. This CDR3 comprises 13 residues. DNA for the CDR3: TGTGCCAGCAGCCCCAATGGTGGAAACACCATATATTTT. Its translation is CASSPNGGNTIYF.

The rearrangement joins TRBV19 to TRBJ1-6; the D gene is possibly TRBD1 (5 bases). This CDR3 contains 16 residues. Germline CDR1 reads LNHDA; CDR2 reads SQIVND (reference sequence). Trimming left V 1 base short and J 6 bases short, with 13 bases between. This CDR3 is CASSIGQSTVNSPLHF. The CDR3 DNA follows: TGTGCCAGTAGTATAGGACAGTCCACTGTTAATTCACCCCTCCACTTT. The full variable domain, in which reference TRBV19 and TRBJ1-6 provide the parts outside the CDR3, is DGGITQSPKYLFRKEGQNVTLSCEQNLNHDAMYWYRQDPGQGLRLIYYSQIVNDFQKGDIAEGYSVSREKKESFPLTVTSAQKNPTAFYLCASSIGQSTVNSPLHFGNGTRLTVT.

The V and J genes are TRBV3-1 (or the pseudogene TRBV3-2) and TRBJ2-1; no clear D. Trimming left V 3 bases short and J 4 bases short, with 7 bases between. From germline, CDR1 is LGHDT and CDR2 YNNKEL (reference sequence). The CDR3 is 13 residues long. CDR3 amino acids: CASSHGRYNEQFF. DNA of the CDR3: TGTGCCAGCAGCCATGGACGATACAATGAGCAGTTCTTC.

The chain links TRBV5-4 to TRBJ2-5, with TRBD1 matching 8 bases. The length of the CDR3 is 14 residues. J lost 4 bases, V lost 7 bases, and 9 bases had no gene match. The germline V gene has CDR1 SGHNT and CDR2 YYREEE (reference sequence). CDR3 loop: CASGQGAFPETQYF. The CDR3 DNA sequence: TGTGCCAGCGGCCAGGGGGCATTTCCAGAGACCCAGTACTTC.

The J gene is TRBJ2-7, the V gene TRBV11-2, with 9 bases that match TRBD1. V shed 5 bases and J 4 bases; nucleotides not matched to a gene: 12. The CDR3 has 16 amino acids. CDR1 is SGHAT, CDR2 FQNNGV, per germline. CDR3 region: CASSKSPGQGGYEQYF. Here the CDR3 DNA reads TGTGCCAGCAGCAAAAGTCCGGGACAGGGAGGTTACGAGCAGTACTTC.

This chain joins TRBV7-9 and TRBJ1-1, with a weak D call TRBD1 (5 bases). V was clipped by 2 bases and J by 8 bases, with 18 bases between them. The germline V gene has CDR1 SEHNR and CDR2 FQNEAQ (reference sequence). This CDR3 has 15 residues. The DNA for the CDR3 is TGTGCCAGCAGCTTATTAGTTGGCAGCCGGGGGGAAGCTTTCTTT. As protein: CASSLLVGSRGEAFF.

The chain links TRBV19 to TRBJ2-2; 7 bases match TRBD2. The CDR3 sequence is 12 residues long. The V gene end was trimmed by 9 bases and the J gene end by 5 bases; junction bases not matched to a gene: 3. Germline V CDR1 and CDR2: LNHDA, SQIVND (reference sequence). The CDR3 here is CARAGSTGELFF. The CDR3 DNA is TGTGCCAGAGCGGGAAGTACCGGGGAGCTGTTTTTT.

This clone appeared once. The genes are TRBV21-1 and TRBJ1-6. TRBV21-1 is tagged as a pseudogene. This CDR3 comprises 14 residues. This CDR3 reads CASSKEYLDSPLHF. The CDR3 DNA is TGTGCCAGCAGCAAGGAATATCTGGATTCACCCCTCCACTTT.

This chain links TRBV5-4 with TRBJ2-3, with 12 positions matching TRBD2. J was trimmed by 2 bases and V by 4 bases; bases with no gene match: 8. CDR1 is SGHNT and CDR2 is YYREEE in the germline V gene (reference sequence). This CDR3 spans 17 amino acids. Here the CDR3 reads CASSDAGLAGDTDTQYF. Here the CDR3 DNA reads TGTGCCAGCAGCGACGCGGGACTAGCGGGCGACACAGATACGCAGTATTTT.

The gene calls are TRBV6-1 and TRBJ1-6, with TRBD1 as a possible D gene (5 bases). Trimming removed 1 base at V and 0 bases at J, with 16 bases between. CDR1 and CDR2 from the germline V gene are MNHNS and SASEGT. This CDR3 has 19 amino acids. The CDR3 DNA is TGTGCCAGCAGTGAAGGGTTCGGGACGGTAAGCTCCTATAATTCACCCCTCCACTTT. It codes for CASSEGFGTVSSYNSPLHF.

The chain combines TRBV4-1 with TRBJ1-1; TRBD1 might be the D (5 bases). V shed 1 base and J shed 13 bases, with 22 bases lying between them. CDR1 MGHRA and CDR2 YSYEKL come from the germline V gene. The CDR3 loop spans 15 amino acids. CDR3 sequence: CASSQVPNGAAPGFF. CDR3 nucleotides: TGCGCCAGCAGCCAAGTACCAAATGGGGCCGCCCCTGGTTTCTTT.

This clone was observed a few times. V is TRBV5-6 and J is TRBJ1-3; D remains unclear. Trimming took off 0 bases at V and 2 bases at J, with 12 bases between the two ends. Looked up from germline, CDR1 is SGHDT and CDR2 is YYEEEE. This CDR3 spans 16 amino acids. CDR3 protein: CASSLGATAPGNTIYF. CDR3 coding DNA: TGTGCCAGCAGCTTGGGCGCGACCGCCCCTGGAAACACCATATATTTT.

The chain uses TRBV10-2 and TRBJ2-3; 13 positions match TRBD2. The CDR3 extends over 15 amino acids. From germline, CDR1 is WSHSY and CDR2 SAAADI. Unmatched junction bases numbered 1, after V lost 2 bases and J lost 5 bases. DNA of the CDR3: TGCGCCAGCAGTGAGGGACTAGCGGGGGTAGATACGCAGTATTTT. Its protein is CASSEGLAGVDTQYF.

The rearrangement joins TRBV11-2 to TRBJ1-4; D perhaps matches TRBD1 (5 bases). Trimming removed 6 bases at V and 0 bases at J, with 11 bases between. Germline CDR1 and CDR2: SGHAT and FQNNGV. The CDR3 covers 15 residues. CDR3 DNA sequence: TGTGCCAGCAGTCGCACAGGAACAACTAATGAAAAACTGTTTTTT. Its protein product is CASSRTGTTNEKLFF. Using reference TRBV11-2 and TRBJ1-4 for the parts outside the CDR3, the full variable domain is EAGVAQSPRYKIIEKRQSVAFWCNPISGHATLYWYQQILGQGPKLLIQFQNNGVVDDSQLPKDRFSAERLKGVDSTLKIQPAKLEDSAVYLCASSRTGTTNEKLFFGSGTQLSVL.

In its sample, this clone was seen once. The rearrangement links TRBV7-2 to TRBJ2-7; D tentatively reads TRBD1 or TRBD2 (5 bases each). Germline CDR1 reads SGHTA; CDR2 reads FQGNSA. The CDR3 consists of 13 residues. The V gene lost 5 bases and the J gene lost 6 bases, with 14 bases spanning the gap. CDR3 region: CASSPGRLVEQYF. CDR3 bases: TGTGCCAGCAGCCCGGGACGCCTAGTCGAGCAGTACTTC.

The CDR3 loop reads CASSSRLAGGLKGETQYF. CDR3 DNA: TGTGCCAGCAGCTCCAGACTAGCGGGAGGTCTTAAGGGAGAGACCCAGTACTTC. V and J are TRBV7-8 and TRBJ2-5; 13 bases line up with TRBD2. In germline, CDR1 is SGHVS, CDR2 FQNEAQ. Trimming took 4 bases from V and 4 from J; bases not matched to a gene: 12. This CDR3 is 18 amino acids long.

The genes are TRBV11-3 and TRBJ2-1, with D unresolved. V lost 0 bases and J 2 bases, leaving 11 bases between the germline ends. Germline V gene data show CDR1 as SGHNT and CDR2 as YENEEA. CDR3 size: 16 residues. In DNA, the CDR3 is TGTGCCAGCAGCTTAGATGGGTTTGGGACCTACAATGAGCAGTTCTTC. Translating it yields CASSLDGFGTYNEQFF.

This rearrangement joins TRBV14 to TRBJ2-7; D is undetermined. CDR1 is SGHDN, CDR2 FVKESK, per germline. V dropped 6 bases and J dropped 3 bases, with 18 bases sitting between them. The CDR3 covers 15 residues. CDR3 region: CASSRMAGGFYEQYF. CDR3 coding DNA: TGTGCCAGCAGTCGAATGGCAGGTGGATTCTACGAGCAGTACTTC. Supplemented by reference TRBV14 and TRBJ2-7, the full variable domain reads EAGVTQFPSHSVIEKGQTVTLRCDPISGHDNLYWYRRVMGKEIKFLLHFVKESKQDESGMPNNRFLAERTGGTYSTLKVQPAELEDSGVYFCASSRMAGGFYEQYFGPGTRLTVT.

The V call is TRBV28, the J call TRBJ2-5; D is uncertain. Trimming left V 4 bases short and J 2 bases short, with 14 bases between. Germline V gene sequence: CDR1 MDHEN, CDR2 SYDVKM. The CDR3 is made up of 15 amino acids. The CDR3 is CASSSPEVRQETQYF. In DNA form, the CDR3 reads TGTGCCAGCAGTTCCCCCGAAGTACGTCAAGAGACCCAGTACTTC.

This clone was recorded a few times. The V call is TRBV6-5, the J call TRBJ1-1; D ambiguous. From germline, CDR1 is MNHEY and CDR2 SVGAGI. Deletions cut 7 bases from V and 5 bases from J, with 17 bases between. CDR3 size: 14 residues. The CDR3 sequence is CASTTTPDGTEAFF. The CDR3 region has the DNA TGTGCCAGCACCACGACACCGGATGGAACTGAAGCTTTCTTT.

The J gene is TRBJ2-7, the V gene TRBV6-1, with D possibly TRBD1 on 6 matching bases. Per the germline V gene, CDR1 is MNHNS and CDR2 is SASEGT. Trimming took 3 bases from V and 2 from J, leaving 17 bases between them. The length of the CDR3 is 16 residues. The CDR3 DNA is TGTGCCAGCAGTGACCGACAGGTCTACATCCCCTACGAGCAGTACTTC. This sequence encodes CASSDRQVYIPYEQYF.

CDR3 bases: TGTGCCAGCAGCTTATTTTTGTCGGGGACAGCTAAAGCTTTCTTT. Its protein is CASSLFLSGTAKAFF. The chain couples TRBV13 to TRBJ1-1, with 7 bases fitting TRBD1. CDR1 is PRHDT and CDR2 is FYEKMQ in the germline V gene (reference sequence). The V gene end was trimmed by 2 bases and the J gene end by 9 bases; junction bases not matched to a gene: 12. The CDR3 consists of 15 residues.

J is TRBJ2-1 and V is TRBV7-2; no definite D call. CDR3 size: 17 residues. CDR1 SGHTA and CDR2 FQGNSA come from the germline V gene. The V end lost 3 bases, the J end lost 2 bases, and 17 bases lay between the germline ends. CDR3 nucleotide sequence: TGTGCCAGCAGCTTCCCTGGCCTCTCCAAACCCTACAATGAGCAGTTCTTC. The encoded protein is CASSFPGLSKPYNEQFF.

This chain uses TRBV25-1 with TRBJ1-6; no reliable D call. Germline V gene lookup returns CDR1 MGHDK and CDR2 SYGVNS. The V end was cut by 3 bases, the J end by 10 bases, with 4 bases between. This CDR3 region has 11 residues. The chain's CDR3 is CASSEGSPLHF. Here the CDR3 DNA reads TGTGCCAGCAGTGAGGGGTCACCCCTCCACTTT.